Below are 15 T cell receptor beta chains sequenced from a single sample in a study of T cells in Graves' hyperthyroidism and ophthalmopathy (dated by TCRdb to the late 2010s). The library came from multiplex PCR. The sample was run on an Illumina HiSeq 2000. Amplification of TCR beta CDR3 regions was carried out from RNA transcripts. A first-round RT-PCR of the TCR CDR3 used the HTBI primer set with the Qiagen OneStep RT-PCR kit. Clones were called with MiXCR by TCRdb after fastp trimmed the public reads at Q25, and only in-frame beta chains were retained. Here each entry gathers all rows of one CDR3 protein and keeps the most common genes and DNA. This sample comprises roughly 700,000 distinct CDR3 sequences, 30% to 40% of them detected only once. The top ten constitute around 31% of the sample. Input material: blood. The origin of the receptors is a woman aged 40 to 50 with Graves' hyperthyroidism.

The chain uses TRBV29-1 and TRBJ2-5, with a tentative D call TRBD1 (6 bases). The CDR3 covers 12 residues. The V gene's germline CDR1 is SQVTM and CDR2 ANQGSEA. Trimming cost V 3 bases and J 7 bases, with 12 bases left between them. The CDR3 loop is CSVDGLTGTQYF. The DNA of the CDR3 is TGCAGCGTTGATGGTCTGACAGGGACCCAGTACTTC.

With respect to this clonotype: A junction boundary mismatches the germline segment, possibly from a read error. This chain joins TRBV7-3 and TRBJ1-2, with D possibly TRBD1 on 5 matching bases. This CDR3 spans 16 amino acids. Germline CDR1 is SGHTA and CDR2 is FQGTGA. DNA for the CDR3: TGTGCTAGCAGCTTATGGGCAGGGCTTCCCAAGGTTGGCTACACCTTC. Residues: CASSLWAGLPKVGYTF.

This clonotype was found a few times. Compared with germline, one end of the junction differs, possibly owing to a read error. The V call is TRBV19, the J call TRBJ2-6; D is possibly TRBD2 (6 bases). Germline CDR1 reads LNHDA; CDR2 reads SQIVND (reference sequence). The CDR3 spans 13 residues. The chain's CDR3 is CASSIGGVNVLTF. DNA for the CDR3: TGTGCCAGTAGTATCGGCGGGGTCAACGTCCTGACTTTC.

The J gene is TRBJ2-2, the V gene TRBV10-3; TRBD1 matches 8 bases. CDR3 length: 15 residues. Trimming cost V 5 bases and J 3 bases; bases outside gene matches: 5. Germline CDR1 reads ENHRY; CDR2 reads SYGVKD. The CDR3 coding sequence is TGTGCCATCAGTTCAGGACAGGGCGACACCGGGGAGCTGTTTTTT. Amino acid sequence: CAISSGQGDTGELFF.

The gene calls are TRBV6-1 and TRBJ1-1; no firm D call. The CDR3 totals 15 residues. Trimming removed 8 bases from V and 1 base from J, with 17 bases in between. Germline values: CDR1 MNHNS, CDR2 SASEGT. CDR3 amino acids: CASHLIPEGNTEAFF. As DNA, the CDR3 is TGTGCCAGCCACCTCATCCCGGAAGGGAACACTGAAGCTTTCTTT.

The rearrangement uses TRBV3-2 and TRBJ2-7; the tabulated D call, TRBD2, remains unverified against the DNA. TRBV3-2 is a recognized pseudogene. There are 14 residues in the CDR3. CDR3 sequence reads: CASRTTSGSYEQYF. Here the CDR3 DNA reads TGTGCCAGCCGCACGACTAGCGGATCCTACGAGCAGTACTTC.

In the case of this clonotype: A much larger clonotype is one base distant, so this may be a read error. The chain links TRBV2 to TRBJ2-7; perhaps D is TRBD1 or TRBD2 (6 bases each). This CDR3 region has 16 residues. Germline CDR1 is SNHLY and CDR2 is FYNNEI. V was pared by 6 bases and J by 2 bases, with 20 bases between. As DNA, the CDR3 is TGTGCCAGCAGCGGGGAGGACAGACTCCCCGCCTACGAGCAGTACTTC. This codes for CASSGEDRLPAYEQYF.

This clonotype was detected many times. The chain joins TRBV7-2 to TRBJ2-7; 10 nucleotides match TRBD1. Germline CDR1 and CDR2: SGHTA and FQGNSA. This CDR3 is built from 14 residues. Trimming removed 7 bases from V and 3 bases from J; junction bases left unmatched: 6. The CDR3 nucleotides are TGTGCCAGCAACCTCCGGGACAGGGGCTACGAGCAGTACTTC. Its protein product is CASNLRDRGYEQYF.

The chain combines TRBV10-3 with TRBJ2-5; D is tentatively TRBD1 or TRBD2 (5 bases each). Germline CDR1 is ENHRY and CDR2 is SYGVKD. The CDR3 has 16 amino acids. V dropped 2 bases and J dropped 10 bases, with 23 bases sitting between them. CDR3 protein: CAISERPGRGDDNQYF. DNA for the CDR3: TGTGCCATCAGTGAGAGGCCAGGCCGAGGGGATGATAACCAGTACTTC.

This clonotype was detected a few times. The chain recombines TRBV12-3 or TRBV12-4 with TRBJ1-1; D perhaps matches TRBD1 (6 bases). Trimming removed 2 bases from V and 11 bases from J, with 21 bases in between. The CDR3 length is 15 residues. This CDR3 reads CASSLTGIRAGEAFF. The CDR3 region has the DNA TGTGCCAGCAGTTTAACGGGAATTCGGGCAGGGGAGGCTTTCTTT.

V and J are TRBV15 and TRBJ1-5; D might be TRBD1 (6 bases). Trimming pared 4 bases from V and 6 bases from J, leaving 19 bases between. The CDR3 runs to 16 residues. Per the germline V gene, CDR1 is LNHNV and CDR2 is YYDKDF (reference sequence). The CDR3 is CATSNRDTDYSQPQHF. The CDR3 region has the DNA TGTGCCACCAGCAACCGGGACACGGATTACAGTCAGCCCCAGCATTTT. Combining the CDR3 with reference TRBV15 and TRBJ1-5 gives the whole variable domain DAMVIQNPRYQVTQFGKPVTLSCSQTLNHNVMYWYQQKSSQAPKLLFHYYDKDFNNEADTPDNFQSRRPNTSFCFLDIRSPGLGDTAMYLCATSNRDTDYSQPQHFGDGTRLSIL.

A note on this clonotype: A much larger clonotype is one base distant, so this may be a read error. V usage is TRBV29-1 and J usage is TRBJ1-3; 9 nucleotides align to TRBD1. The CDR3 covers 15 residues. CDR1 SQVTM and CDR2 ANQGSEA come from the germline V gene. Trimming at V came to 7 bases and at J to 7 bases, leaving 14 bases not matched to a gene. In DNA form, the CDR3 reads TGCAGCGCCTATGATCCGGGACAGGGAGTGAACACCATATATTTT. Protein sequence: CSAYDPGQGVNTIYF.

As concerns this clonotype: Mismatch with germline at one junction end may stem from a read error. The chain combines TRBV7-2 with TRBJ2-7; 9 bases align to TRBD2. The CDR3 spans 15 residues. Per the germline V gene, CDR1 is SGHTA and CDR2 is FQGNSA. CDR3 DNA sequence: TGTGCCACCAGCTTATACGCGGGAGGGACCTACGAGCAGTACTTC. It yields the protein CATSLYAGGTYEQYF.

The J gene is TRBJ1-4, the V gene TRBV7-3, with TRBD1 identical over 9 bases. The CDR3 is 17 amino acids. Germline-derived CDR1 and CDR2 are SGHTA and FQGTGA. Trimming removed 4 bases from V and 0 bases from J; junction bases left unmatched: 6. CDR3: CASSSQGAWPTNEKLFF. The CDR3 DNA sequence: TGTGCCAGCAGCTCACAGGGGGCCTGGCCAACTAATGAAAAACTGTTTTTT.

This clonotype showed up just a few times. The rearrangement links TRBV19 to TRBJ1-2; D remains unclear. Looked up from germline, CDR1 is LNHDA and CDR2 is SQIVND (reference sequence). The CDR3 length is 14 residues. V lost 9 bases and J lost 1, with 15 bases in between. The CDR3 reads CASSPRTFNYGYTF. The CDR3 DNA reads TGTGCCAGCAGTCCTCGAACATTTAACTATGGCTACACCTTC.